This is a list of T cell receptor beta chains from one sample in a study of beta chain features in type 1 diabetes. Libraries were prepared by immunoSEQ multiplex PCR; TCRdb keeps only in-frame clonotypes and omits some of them. The sample holds about 160,000 clones, around 7.8% seen once. The specimen sequenced was central memory CD4+ T cells from blood. The receptors come from a woman aged 35 to 49 with type 1 diabetes. The CDR3 runs from the conserved cysteine through the conserved F or W. The D gene is left open where the match is weak. Expanded clones get a size class; other rows say once, few or many, or leave the size out.

V gene	D gene	clone size	J gene	CDR3 DNA	CDR3 protein
TRBV7-9	-	-	TRBJ2-7	TGTGCCAGCAGCTTAGAATACGAGCAGTACTTC	CASSLEYEQYF
TRBV18	-	few	TRBJ1-4	TGTGCCAGCTCACCCCGGACAGCCCAAGGGGAAAAACTGTTTTTT	CASSPRTAQGEKLFF
TRBV7-9	TRBD1	few	TRBJ1-2	TGTGCCAGCAGCTTAGCGGGGACAGCATACTTCGGCTACACCTTC	CASSLAGTAYFGYTF
TRBV6-6	-	-	TRBJ1-1	TGTGCCAGCAGCCGCGCGGGGGGCACTGAAGCTTTCTTT	CASSRAGGTEAFF
TRBV10-3	TRBD1	few	TRBJ1-5	TGTGCCATCAGTGGGGAACAGGGGGCAAATCAGCCCCAGCATTTT	CAISGEQGANQPQHF
TRBV14	-	-	TRBJ2-1	TGTGCCAGCAGCCAAGACGTTTCGGATGAGCAGTTCTTC	CASSQDVSDEQFF
TRBV29-1	TRBD1	few	TRBJ2-1	TGCAGCGTGCGGACAGGGAAGTCGGACAATGAGCAGTTCTTC	CSVRTGKSDNEQFF
TRBV9	TRBD1	few	TRBJ2-3	TGTGCCAGCAGCTTACGGACAGGGGCAGATACGCAGTATTTT	CASSLRTGADTQYF
TRBV9	-	many	TRBJ2-1	TGTGCCAGCAGCGTAGGTTCAGGCCCGTACAATGAGCAGTTCTTC	CASSVGSGPYNEQFF
TRBV5-1	-	many	TRBJ1-5	TGCGCCAGCATCCCAAATCAGCCCCAGCATTTT	CASIPNQPQHF
TRBV5-1	-	-	TRBJ1-5	TGCGCCAGCAGCCCCCAGTCAGGGAATCAGCCCCAGCATTTT	CASSPQSGNQPQHF
TRBV6-5	-	few	TRBJ2-7	TGTGCCAGCAGTTACCGGCGGGAAAGCTACGAGCAGTACTTC	CASSYRRESYEQYF
TRBV21-1	-	few	TRBJ2-7	TGTGCCAGCAGCAGCCCGACGGAGATAAGAAACGAGCAGTACTTC	CASSSPTEIRNEQYF
TRBV7-7	TRBD2	few	TRBJ2-1	TGTGCTAGCAGCCCACAAGGACTAGCGGGACCGAGCTCCTACAATGAGCAGTTCTTC	CASSPQGLAGPSSYNEQFF
TRBV28	-	-	TRBJ1-1	TGTGCCAGCAGCCCACTCGGACGGGGGACGGGCTATGAAGCTTTCTTT	CASSPLGRGTGYEAFF
TRBV7-9	TRBD1	few	TRBJ2-7	TGTGCCAGCAGCTTAAGTGGGACAGGCGGCTACGAGCAGTACTTC	CASSLSGTGGYEQYF
TRBV28	-	few	TRBJ1-1	TGTGCCAGCCGAGCGGGGGCTGAAGCTTTCTTT	CASRAGAEAFF
TRBV28	TRBD1	few	TRBJ1-6	TGTGCCAGCAGCTCAGGACAGGGTAGTTCACCCCTCCACTTT	CASSSGQGSSPLHF
TRBV7-2	-	-	TRBJ1-5	TGTGCCAGCAGCTTAACCCTAGGGGTTGCGGCTCAGCCCCAGCATTTT	CASSLTLGVAAQPQHF
TRBV2	-	few	TRBJ1-5	TGTGCCAGCAGATCTCAGTCCGCTCAGCCCCAGCATTTT	CASRSQSAQPQHF
TRBV18	-	-	TRBJ1-1	TGTGCCAGCTCACCACGGGGGGTGGCTTTCTTT	CASSPRGVAFF
TRBV9	-	few	TRBJ1-6	TGTGCCAGCAGCGGGGGACTGTTGGATTCACCCCTCCACTTT	CASSGGLLDSPLHF
TRBV27	TRBD2	few	TRBJ2-1	TGTGCCAGCAGGGACCTGGGACTAGCGGTGAGCTCCTACAATGAGCAGTTCTTC	CASRDLGLAVSSYNEQFF
TRBV7-9	TRBD2	-	TRBJ2-1	TGTGCCAGCAGCCGTTCCGGGACTAGCGTCGATGAGCAGTTCTTC	CASSRSGTSVDEQFF
TRBV19	TRBD2	few	TRBJ2-3	TGTGCCAGTAGTATCTGGCGGGGGATCCCAGATACGCAGTATTTT	CASSIWRGIPDTQYF
TRBV7-2	-	-	TRBJ2-7	TGTGCCAGCAGCTCCCTGAGAGGTGAGCAGTACTTC	CASSSLRGEQYF
TRBV27	TRBD1	-	TRBJ1-2	TGTGCCAGCCGAGAACCGGGACAGGGAGGCTATGGCTACACCTTC	CASREPGQGGYGYTF
TRBV5-1	TRBD2	-	TRBJ2-2	TGCGCCAGCAGGGCTAGCGGGGGTTCCACCGGGGAGCTGTTTTTT	CASRASGGSTGELFF
TRBV5-1	-	few	TRBJ2-5	TGCGCCAGCACCCCTAGCTTGGTAAGGGATGAGACCCAGTACTTC	CASTPSLVRDETQYF
TRBV5-4	-	-	TRBJ2-3	TGTGCCAGCAGCTTCGGGGAGTTCACAGATACGCAGTATTTT	CASSFGEFTDTQYF
TRBV5-1	TRBD2	-	TRBJ2-5	TGCGCCAGCAGGGATGACACCGGGGGGAGGACCCAGTACTTC	CASRDDTGGRTQYF
TRBV15	TRBD1	-	TRBJ2-1	TGTGCCACCAGTGCGGACAGGGGACCCTACAATGAGCAGTTCTTC	CATSADRGPYNEQFF
TRBV7-9	-	many	TRBJ1-5	TGTGCCAGCAGCTCCCTAAGTAGTCAGCCCCAGCATTTT	CASSSLSSQPQHF
TRBV4-1	-	-	TRBJ1-6	TGCGCCAGCAGCCAAGATATACGCGGGGGCAATAATTCACCCCTCCACTTT	CASSQDIRGGNNSPLHF
TRBV28	TRBD2	-	TRBJ2-1	TGTGCCAGCAGTTTAATGGGGGAGGGCCGAAATGAGCAGTTCTTC	CASSLMGEGRNEQFF
TRBV18	TRBD2	few	TRBJ2-7	TGTGCCAGCTCACCGACCCTTAGCGGGACCAACGAGCAGTACTTC	CASSPTLSGTNEQYF
TRBV7-6	TRBD2	few	TRBJ2-1	TGTGCCAGCAGCTCCCCGACTAGCGGGGGCGAAAATGAGCAGTTCTTC	CASSSPTSGGENEQFF
TRBV30	-	few	TRBJ1-5	TGTGCCCTGGGCGGGGTGGGCAATCAGCCCCAGCATTTT	CALGGVGNQPQHF
TRBV9	TRBD1	-	TRBJ1-4	TGTGCCAGCAGCCCCGGACAGGGAAATGAAAAACTGTTTTTT	CASSPGQGNEKLFF
TRBV4-1	-	few	TRBJ2-5	TGCGCCAGCAGCCAAGAACTAGAAGAGACCCAGTACTTC	CASSQELEETQYF
TRBV5-1	TRBD2	many	TRBJ2-7	TGCGCCAGCAGCTCCTATTGGACTAGCGACGAGCAGTACTTC	CASSSYWTSDEQYF
TRBV29-1	TRBD1	-	TRBJ2-1	TGCAGCGTTTCCTACAGGGGTTACAATGAGCAGTTCTTC	CSVSYRGYNEQFF
TRBV15	TRBD1	few	TRBJ2-5	TGTGCCACTACACCGGGACAGGGATCTCAAGAGACCCAGTACTTC	CATTPGQGSQETQYF
TRBV5-1	-	-	TRBJ1-2	TGCGCCAGCAGCAAGAGCGGGGAAAGAGGGGATGGCTACACCTTC	CASSKSGERGDGYTF
TRBV2	TRBD1	few	TRBJ2-7	TGTGCCAGCAGCAGACAGGGGTACGAGCAGTACTTC	CASSRQGYEQYF
TRBV10-2	TRBD2	-	TRBJ2-3	TGCGCCACCGGGACTAGCCACAGCACAGATACGCAGTATTTT	CATGTSHSTDTQYF
TRBV7-3	TRBD1	-	TRBJ1-2	TGTGCCAGCAGCGGAGGGACAGGAGGAACCTTC	CASSGGTGGTF
TRBV5-6	-	few	TRBJ2-7	TGTGCCAGCAGAGTGGGACTGCAGAGCTCCTACGAGCAGTACTTC	CASRVGLQSSYEQYF
TRBV7-9	TRBD2	-	TRBJ2-7	TGTGCCAGCAGCTTAGGGGTCTCTAGCGGGGTCTACGAGCAGTACTTC	CASSLGVSSGVYEQYF
TRBV30	TRBD2	-	TRBJ2-1	TGTGCCTGGAGTGACGGGACTAGCGATCTCAATGAGCAGTTCTTC	CAWSDGTSDLNEQFF
TRBV5-4	TRBD1	-	TRBJ2-1	TGTGCCAGCAGCTCTTGGACAGGGGTGAAGAATGAGCAGTTCTTC	CASSSWTGVKNEQFF